This paragraph reports one T cell receptor beta chain. This record belongs to a study of blood T cells in healthy people across ages. The use of a sample-barcoded 5' primer and a J-beta primer mix characterized a second PCR of roughly 7 to 11 cycles. TCRdb reanalysed the 5' RACE reads using MiXCR and keeps one entry per CDR3 protein. The table includes some 1.4 million distinct CDR3 sequences, around 42% detected once. The clonotype originates from a woman aged 18-29 years in good health. Sequenced: blood.

CDR3 nucleotides: TGTGCCAGCTCGGACGCAGCGGGGGTGTCCTACAATGAGCAGTTCTTC. Translated, it gives CASSDAAGVSYNEQFF. The gene calls are TRBV18 and TRBJ2-1; TRBD2 matches at 8 bases. V trimming: 6 bases; J trimming: 1 base; junction bases outside the gene matches: 8. Germline CDR1 and CDR2: KGHSH and LQKENI. This CDR3 contains 16 residues.